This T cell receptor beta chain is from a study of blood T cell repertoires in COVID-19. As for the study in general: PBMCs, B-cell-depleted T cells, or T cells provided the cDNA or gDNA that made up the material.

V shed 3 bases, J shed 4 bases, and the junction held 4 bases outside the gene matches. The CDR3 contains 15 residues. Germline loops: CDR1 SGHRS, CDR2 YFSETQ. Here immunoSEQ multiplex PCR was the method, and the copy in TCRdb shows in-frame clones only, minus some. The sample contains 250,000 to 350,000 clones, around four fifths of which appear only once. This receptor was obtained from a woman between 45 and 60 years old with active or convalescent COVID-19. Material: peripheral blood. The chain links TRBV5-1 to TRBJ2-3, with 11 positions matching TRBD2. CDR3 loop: CASSSSGRSADTQYF. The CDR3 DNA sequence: TGCGCCAGCAGCTCTAGCGGGAGGTCGGCAGATACGCAGTATTTT.